Each of the 8 T cell receptor beta chains below was sequenced from the same sample in a study of CD8 T cells in Susac syndrome. cDNA came from about 0.5 to 1 ug RNA primed by random hexamers. TCRdb ran MiXCR on the immunoSEQ multiplex PCR reads and lists one entry per CDR3 protein. The sample lists roughly 86,000 distinct CDR3 sequences, approximately 96% seen once, with 0.62% in the top ten. Specimen: CD8+ T cells from PBMCs. Receptors were obtained from a human donor with Susac syndrome.

This chain links TRBV24-1 with TRBJ1-2; 7 positions agree with TRBD1. Per the germline V gene, CDR1 is KGHDR and CDR2 is SFDVKD. The CDR3 consists of 12 residues. With V trimmed by 4 bases and J by 5 bases, 0 bases remained unmatched. The CDR3 coding sequence is TGTGCCACCAGTGAGGGACAGTATGGCTACACCTTC. This encodes CATSEGQYGYTF.

This clonotype appeared once. This chain connects TRBV7-8 to TRBJ1-5; 8 positions match TRBD1. The CDR3 covers 17 residues. Unmatched junction bases numbered 11, after V lost 5 bases and J lost 2 bases. Germline CDR1 and CDR2: SGHVS and FQNEAQ. CDR3 DNA sequence: TGTGCCAGCAGCCCATTAACCACAGGGGGTGGCAATCAGCCCCAGCATTTT. Protein: CASSPLTTGGGNQPQHF.

In this sample, this clonotype turned up a few times. This chain connects TRBV5-4 to TRBJ1-2; 8 nucleotides line up with TRBD1. CDR3 size: 12 residues. Losses at the gene ends were 4 bases for V and 8 bases for J; bases not matched to a gene: 4. Germline lookup yields CDR1 SGHNT and CDR2 YYREEE (reference sequence). CDR3 amino acids: CASSPDRVGYTF. The CDR3 coding sequence is TGTGCCAGCAGCCCGGACAGGGTAGGCTACACCTTC.

The rearrangement joins TRBV30 to TRBJ1-2; D uncertain. V was pared by 2 bases and J by 6 bases, with 10 bases between. The germline gives CDR1 GTSNPN, CDR2 SVGIG (reference sequence). The CDR3 extends over 12 amino acids. CDR3 nucleotide sequence: TGTGCCTGGAGTACTGTGCGGGATGGCTACACCTTC. This translates into CAWSTVRDGYTF.

V and J are TRBV18 and TRBJ2-7, with 7 bases lining up with TRBD1. Germline CDR1 KGHSH, CDR2 LQKENI. V lost 2 bases to trimming and J lost 3 bases; unmatched junction nucleotides: 4. The CDR3 runs to 14 residues. The CDR3 DNA follows: TGTGCCAGCTCACCATTACAGGGGTTCTACGAGCAGTACTTC. Protein sequence: CASSPLQGFYEQYF. The full variable domain, in which reference TRBV18 and TRBJ2-7 provide the parts outside the CDR3, is NAGVMQNPRHLVRRRGQEARLRCSPMKGHSHVYWYRQLPEEGLKFMVYLQKENIIDESGMPKERFSAEFPKEGPSILRIQQVVRGDSAAYFCASSPLQGFYEQYFGPGTRLTVT.

This chain joins TRBV5-4 and TRBJ1-6, with unresolved D. Germline V gives CDR1 SGHNT, CDR2 YYREEE (reference sequence). V lost 3 bases and J lost 7, with 5 bases in between. The CDR3 runs to 12 residues. CDR3 DNA sequence: TGTGCCAGCAGCTGGCAGAATTCACCCCTCCACTTT. Amino acid sequence: CASSWQNSPLHF.

This chain connects TRBV7-2 to TRBJ1-1; D is uncertain. Trimming cost V 2 bases and J 3 bases, with 10 bases left between them. This CDR3 is built from 14 residues. CDR1 SGHTA and CDR2 FQGNSA come from the germline V gene. The CDR3 loop reads CASSLQSSDTEAFF. CDR3 DNA sequence: TGTGCCAGCAGCTTACAATCATCCGACACTGAAGCTTTCTTT.

This clonotype occurred once. This chain uses TRBV12-3 or TRBV12-4 with TRBJ2-1; D gene unclear. This CDR3 spans 15 amino acids. The ends were cut back, 5 bases at V and 4 bases at J, with 15 bases in the middle. The DNA of the CDR3 is TGTGCCAGCAGTCCCCCGGCGAGGTCTTACAATGAGCAGTTCTTC. This encodes CASSPPARSYNEQFF.